This entry lists 20 T cell receptor beta chains sequenced from one sample in a study of cytomegalovirus exposure and HLA in healthy donors. Method: immunoSEQ multiplex PCR; TCRdb's copy keeps in-frame clones and lacks some. The sample holds under 350,000 clones, about 86% seen once. Sequenced: PBMCs. These receptors all come from a woman between 18 and 29 years old in good health and CMV-seronegative.

The genes are TRBV4-3 and TRBJ1-2, with TRBD1 matching over 9 bases. V gave up 3 bases and J gave up 8 bases; unmatched junction bases: 10. The CDR3 length is 15 residues. Germline V CDR1 and CDR2: LGHNA, YSLEER. Here the CDR3 reads CASSHYRGHFQGYTF. For the CDR3, the DNA is TGCGCCAGCAGCCACTACAGGGGGCACTTTCAAGGCTACACCTTC.

The V and J genes are TRBV12-5 and TRBJ1-2, with TRBD1 as a possible D gene (6 bases). The CDR3 extends over 16 amino acids. Trimming took off 1 base at V and 2 bases at J, with 14 bases between the two ends. Germline CDR1 and CDR2: LGHNT and FRNRAP. The CDR3 nucleotides read TGTGCTAGTGGTTTGGGAATTGTAGACAGGAACTATGGCTACACCTTC. Residues: CASGLGIVDRNYGYTF. Supplemented by reference TRBV12-5 and TRBJ1-2, the full variable domain reads DARVTQTPRHKVTEMGQEVTMRCQPILGHNTVFWYRQTMMQGLELLAYFRNRAPLDDSGMPKDRFSAEMPDATLATLKIQPSEPRDSAVYFCASGLGIVDRNYGYTFGSGTRLTVV.

The gene calls are TRBV5-1 and TRBJ2-2, with a weak D call TRBD2 (5 bases). CDR1 and CDR2 (germline): SGHRS, YFSETQ. The length of the CDR3 is 14 residues. With 2 bases removed from V and 1 base from J, the gap between germline ends came to 6 bases. The CDR3 sequence is CASSLSGNTGELFF. For the CDR3, the DNA is TGCGCCAGCAGCTTAAGCGGGAACACCGGGGAGCTGTTTTTT.

This rearrangement joins TRBV27 to TRBJ1-5; 9 positions agree with TRBD1. With V trimmed by 7 bases and J by 0 bases, 7 bases remained unmatched. Germline V lookup: CDR1 MNHEY, CDR2 SMNVEV (reference sequence). This CDR3 is 16 amino acids long. CDR3 sequence reads: CASTATGGYSNQPQHF. In nucleotides, the CDR3 is TGTGCCAGCACCGCGACAGGGGGGTATAGCAATCAGCCCCAGCATTTT.

CDR3 nucleotide sequence: TGTGCCAGCAGTGACGGAGCGGAGGAAGCTTTCTTT. Protein sequence: CASSDGAEEAFF. The V call is TRBV2, the J call TRBJ1-1, with no clear D. Germline CDR1 reads SNHLY; CDR2 reads FYNNEI. V shed 3 bases and J shed 8 bases, with 10 bases lying between them. The CDR3 is made up of 12 amino acids.

V and J are TRBV29-1 and TRBJ1-1, with a weak D call TRBD1 (5 bases). Trimming removed 4 bases from V and 2 bases from J, with 14 bases in between. Germline V gene sequence: CDR1 SQVTM, CDR2 ANQGSEA. CDR3 length: 14 amino acids. Here the CDR3 DNA reads TGCAGCGTTGGTTCTATCGGGGGAAACACTGAAGCTTTCTTT. It encodes CSVGSIGGNTEAFF.

The chain couples TRBV11-3 to TRBJ2-1; 7 bases map to TRBD2. Germline values: CDR1 SGHNT, CDR2 YENEEA. The CDR3 has 16 amino acids. V was pared by 6 bases and J by 1 base, with 9 bases of the junction left unmatched. The CDR3 region is CASRRGSGSSYNEQFF. CDR3 DNA sequence: TGTGCCAGCAGGCGGGGGTCTGGATCGTCCTACAATGAGCAGTTCTTC.

This chain connects TRBV4-1 to TRBJ2-7; possible D gene TRBD2, 6 bases. CDR3 length: 15 amino acids. Germline values: CDR1 MGHRA, CDR2 YSYEKL. V dropped 2 bases and J dropped 1 base, with 12 bases sitting between them. DNA for the CDR3: TGCGCCAGCAGCCAACCGGGAGCGACATCCTACGAGCAGTACTTC. Translated, it gives CASSQPGATSYEQYF.

The chain is built from TRBV18 and TRBJ2-7; 7 nucleotides match TRBD1. J gave up 0 bases and V 3 bases, and 5 bases lay outside the gene matches. This CDR3 is 15 amino acids long. The germline V gene encodes CDR1 KGHSH and CDR2 LQKENI. The DNA for the CDR3 is TGTGCCAGCTCACCTCCGGGACAGTACTCCTACGAGCAGTACTTC. Translating gives CASSPPGQYSYEQYF.

Here the CDR3 DNA reads TGCGCCAGCAGCTTGGGGCGGGACAGGGGAACGGAGACCCAGTACTTC. Translating it yields CASSLGRDRGTETQYF. The V gene is TRBV5-1, the J gene TRBJ2-5; 10 bases match TRBD1. Per the germline V gene, CDR1 is SGHRS and CDR2 is YFSETQ. The junction had 7 bases not matched to a gene; V was cut back by 0 bases and J by 5 bases. The CDR3 length is 16 residues.

The V call is TRBV30, the J call TRBJ1-1; TRBD1 matches 7 bases. The CDR3 extends over 12 amino acids. Looked up from germline, CDR1 is GTSNPN and CDR2 is SVGIG (reference sequence). The junction had 10 bases not matched to a gene; V was cut back by 4 bases and J by 11 bases. CDR3 loop: CAWTTNRGRAFF. Here the CDR3 DNA reads TGTGCCTGGACCACTAACAGGGGTAGGGCTTTCTTT. Based on the CDR3 plus reference TRBV30 and TRBJ1-1, the full variable domain is SQTIHQWPATLVQPVGSPLSLECTVEGTSNPNLYWYRQAAGRGLQLLFYSVGIGQISSEVPQNLSASRPQDRQFILSSKKLLLSDSGFYLCAWTTNRGRAFFGQGTRLTVV.

This chain uses TRBV11-3 with TRBJ2-2; 7 bases are shared with TRBD2. The V segment lost 4 bases and the J segment 1 base; nucleotides outside the gene matches: 9. This CDR3 is built from 17 residues. Germline values: CDR1 SGHNT, CDR2 YENEEA. The CDR3 sequence is CASSSPVIAGNTGELFF. The CDR3 nucleotides are TGTGCCAGCAGCTCGCCAGTGATAGCGGGGAACACCGGGGAGCTGTTTTTT.

The chain recombines TRBV10-3 with TRBJ1-1; the D is unclear. With 1 base removed from V and 6 bases from J, the gap between germline ends came to 9 bases. CDR1 is ENHRY, CDR2 SYGVKD, per germline. This CDR3 spans 13 amino acids. This CDR3 is CAISEFGVSEAFF. The CDR3 nucleotides are TGTGCCATCAGTGAGTTCGGGGTTTCTGAAGCTTTCTTT.

The chain joins TRBV19 to TRBJ2-1; 11 nucleotides agree with TRBD2. CDR1 and CDR2 from the germline V gene are LNHDA and SQIVND (reference sequence). The CDR3 length is 15 residues. V gave up 7 bases and J gave up 4 bases; unmatched junction bases: 6. Here the CDR3 reads CASTPTSGMYNEQFF. The CDR3 coding sequence is TGTGCCAGTACCCCGACTAGCGGGATGTACAATGAGCAGTTCTTC.

The V gene is TRBV28, the J gene TRBJ1-2; the D gene is possibly TRBD1 (6 bases). The CDR3 has 13 amino acids. CDR1 and CDR2 from the germline V gene are MDHEN and SYDVKM. The ends were cut back, 5 bases at V and 2 bases at J, with 9 bases in the middle. In DNA, the CDR3 is TGTGCCAGCAGTCCAACAGGGAACTATGGCTACACCTTC. The encoded protein is CASSPTGNYGYTF.

The chain uses TRBV28 and TRBJ2-7; TRBD1 agrees at 7 bases. This CDR3 spans 16 amino acids. Germline assignment: CDR1 MDHEN and CDR2 SYDVKM. After removal of 3 bases from V and 0 bases from J, the junction contained 8 bases not matched to a gene. CDR3 residues: CASSFRSDRSSYEQYF. The DNA of the CDR3 is TGTGCCAGCAGTTTCCGCTCGGACAGGAGCTCCTACGAGCAGTACTTC.

The chain has TRBV25-1 and TRBJ2-3; D possibly corresponds to TRBD2 (6 bases). V lost 2 bases and J lost 2, with 14 bases in between. The CDR3 consists of 16 residues. Per germline, CDR1 MGHDK and CDR2 SYGVNS. DNA for the CDR3: TGTGCCAGCAGTGAACGTGCGGGGAGAACCACAGATACGCAGTATTTT. Translation gives CASSERAGRTTDTQYF.

This clone has a single count. The V call is TRBV14, the J call TRBJ1-6; 7 nucleotides agree with TRBD1. There are 13 residues in the CDR3. In germline, CDR1 is SGHDN, CDR2 FVKESK. V lost 8 bases, J lost 6 bases, and 4 bases stayed unmatched. The CDR3 bases are TGTGCCAGCCGACAGGGTGGTAATTCACCCCTCCACTTT. Protein product: CASRQGGNSPLHF.

CDR3 sequence reads: CASSLEAPAYEQYF. CDR3 nucleotide sequence: TGTGCCAGCAGCTTAGAGGCCCCAGCGTACGAGCAGTACTTC. The gene calls are TRBV7-9 and TRBJ2-7; D not certain. The germline V gene encodes CDR1 SEHNR and CDR2 FQNEAQ (reference sequence). CDR3 length: 14 amino acids. V was shortened by 1 base and J by 4 bases, with 11 bases between the two germline ends.

This rearrangement joins TRBV28 to TRBJ2-7; D may be TRBD1 (6 bases). Per germline, CDR1 MDHEN and CDR2 SYDVKM. With 6 bases removed from V and 0 bases from J, the gap between germline ends came to 15 bases. The CDR3 is 15 amino acids. The CDR3 here is CASSRSDSGSYEQYF. The CDR3 region has the DNA TGTGCCAGCAGCCGATCGGACAGCGGCTCCTACGAGCAGTACTTC.